This record covers a single TCR beta chain. The data derive from a study of blood T cell repertoires in COVID-19. Study at large: T cells, B-cell-depleted T cells, or PBMCs supplied cDNA or gDNA.

In germline, CDR1 is LGHNT, CDR2 FRNRAP. The V segment lost 4 bases and the J segment 5 bases; nucleotides outside the gene matches: 2. The CDR3 is 14 amino acids. Some clones are missing from TCRdb's copy, which holds only in-frame ones; the method was immunoSEQ multiplex PCR. The table lists 200,000 to 300,000 clones, about 85% of them singletons. The clonotype was recovered from a man aged 55-75 years who had recovered from COVID-19. Source material: peripheral blood. The V and J genes are TRBV12-5 and TRBJ2-1; the match to TRBD2 covers 10 bases. The CDR3 region has the DNA TGTGCTAGTGGTTGGAGCGGGGGGGACAATGAGCAGTTCTTC. Translated: CASGWSGGDNEQFF.